A single sample gave rise to the 21 T cell receptor beta chains below, sequenced in a study of T cells in Graves' hyperthyroidism and ophthalmopathy. It was RNA transcripts that yielded the amplified TCR beta CDR3 regions. HTBI primers were employed in a first-round RT-PCR of the TCR CDR3. Using its own MiXCR run on the multiplex PCR reads, TCRdb lists one record per CDR3 protein. The sample shows hundreds of thousands of distinct CDR3 sequences, approximately 16% of them seen only once. The sample was blood. Receptors were obtained from a young woman with Graves' hyperthyroidism.

There are a few counts of this clonotype. The J gene is TRBJ2-2, the V gene TRBV28; possibly TRBD1 for D (6 bases). Germline lookup yields CDR1 MDHEN and CDR2 SYDVKM. The CDR3 is made up of 15 amino acids. V lost 3 bases and J 0 bases, leaving 8 bases between the germline ends. The CDR3 here is CASSFWTANTGELFF. As DNA, the CDR3 is TGTGCCAGCAGTTTTTGGACAGCGAACACCGGGGAGCTGTTTTTT.

This clonotype was counted at least ten times. The CDR3 loop is CASSLALGDQPQHF. CDR3 coding DNA: TGTGCCAGCAGCTTAGCGCTGGGAGATCAGCCCCAGCATTTT. The rearrangement joins TRBV7-8 to TRBJ1-5; no reliable D call. The CDR3 sequence is 14 residues long. Germline V lookup: CDR1 SGHVS, CDR2 FQNEAQ. V was cut by 0 bases and J by 5 bases, with 8 bases left in between.

This clonotype was detected a few times. The V and J genes are TRBV7-9 and TRBJ1-2; 10 bases are shared with TRBD1. The germline V gene encodes CDR1 SEHNR and CDR2 FQNEAQ (reference sequence). The CDR3 extends over 14 amino acids. J was trimmed by 8 bases and V by 3 bases; bases with no gene match: 6. The CDR3, as DNA: TGTGCCAGCAGCTTGGGGGACAGGGGAAGAGGCTACACCTTC. Its protein product is CASSLGDRGRGYTF.

This clonotype has a count of ten or more. The rearrangement links TRBV12-3 or TRBV12-4 to TRBJ1-1; 10 bases line up with TRBD1. The CDR3 has 18 residues. The J segment lost 5 bases and the V segment lost 6 bases, leaving 18 bases of the junction unmatched. CDR3 DNA: TGTGCCAGCAGGATATCCCGGGACAGGGGCCCCAAGGGGACTGAAGCTTTCTTT. Amino acid sequence: CASRISRDRGPKGTEAFF.

This chain uses TRBV20-1 with TRBJ1-5; 7 bases line up with TRBD1. Germline assignment: CDR1 DFQATT and CDR2 SNEGSKA (reference sequence). This CDR3 comprises 19 residues. The V gene end was trimmed by 1 base and the J gene end by 1 base; junction bases not matched to a gene: 16. The CDR3 nucleotides read TGCAGTGCTAGAGGTCGGAGGACAGGAGGAGCCTTCAGCAATCAGCCCCAGCATTTT. This encodes CSARGRRTGGAFSNQPQHF.

This clonotype was seen just once. This chain connects TRBV7-2 to TRBJ2-2; D is perhaps TRBD1 (5 bases). The V and J ends lost 1 base and 7 bases respectively, with 13 bases between them. The CDR3 sequence is 15 residues long. Germline V gene data show CDR1 as SGHTA and CDR2 as FQGNSA. CDR3 coding DNA: TGTGCCAGCAGCTTAGATTTGGTAGGGGTCGGGGAGCTGTTTTTT. It is translated as CASSLDLVGVGELFF.

V usage is TRBV5-4 and J usage is TRBJ2-7, with D possibly TRBD1 on 6 matching bases. The germline gives CDR1 SGHNT, CDR2 YYREEE (reference sequence). The CDR3 is 13 residues long. Trimming took 9 bases from V and 4 from J, leaving 17 bases between them. The CDR3 protein is CATHEAGVYEQYF. The CDR3 region has the DNA TGTGCCACACACGAGGCAGGGGTGTACGAGCAGTACTTC.

The chain uses TRBV19 and TRBJ2-1, with 9 nucleotides matching TRBD1. Germline V gene data show CDR1 as LNHDA and CDR2 as SQIVND (reference sequence). Trimming cost V 7 bases and J 9 bases; bases outside gene matches: 10. The CDR3 is 14 amino acids. The CDR3 protein is CASTQGQGGGEQFF. CDR3 DNA: TGTGCCAGTACTCAGGGACAGGGCGGCGGTGAGCAGTTCTTC.

The chain joins TRBV6-1 to TRBJ1-1, with 7 bases identical to TRBD1. CDR1 is MNHNS, CDR2 SASEGT, per germline. V dropped 7 bases and J dropped 0; count of bases not matched to a gene: 8. This CDR3 spans 15 amino acids. CDR3 nucleotides: TGTGCCAGCACCAAGGGACAGAATTTGAACACTGAAGCTTTCTTT. It is translated as CASTKGQNLNTEAFF.

The chain uses TRBV10-3 and TRBJ2-3; 7 positions agree with TRBD1. This CDR3 has 14 amino acids. Germline loops: CDR1 ENHRY, CDR2 SYGVKD. J gave up 3 bases and V 10 bases, and 10 bases lay outside the gene matches. CDR3 sequence: CATKSRDRTDTQYF. The CDR3 nucleotides read TGTGCCACCAAGTCTCGGGACAGAACAGATACGCAGTATTTT.

This clonotype was observed a few times. The chain combines TRBV24-1 with TRBJ2-3, with 7 bases matching TRBD1. Germline trimming cut 10 bases from V and 6 bases from J; bases unmatched to any gene: 6. Germline assignment: CDR1 KGHDR and CDR2 SFDVKD. The CDR3 loop spans 12 amino acids. CDR3 nucleotides: TGTGCCACTAGACAGGGAAAGGATACGCAGTATTTT. It codes for CATRQGKDTQYF.

This clonotype occurred many times. The V call is TRBV5-1, the J call TRBJ2-1; 7 bases are shared with TRBD2. CDR3 length: 19 amino acids. Germline trimming cut 4 bases from V and 8 bases from J; bases unmatched to any gene: 24. CDR1 SGHRS and CDR2 YFSETQ come from the germline V gene. CDR3 loop: CASSQPRGSGLLGSDEQFF. In DNA form, the CDR3 reads TGCGCCAGCAGCCAACCTCGCGGTAGCGGGTTATTAGGTAGCGATGAGCAGTTCTTC. The whole variable domain, filled in from reference TRBV5-1 and TRBJ2-1, reads KAGVTQTPRYLIKTRGQQVTLSCSPISGHRSVSWYQQTPGQGLQFLFEYFSETQRNKGNFPGRFSGRQFSNSRSEMNVSTLELGDSALYLCASSQPRGSGLLGSDEQFFGPGTRLTVL.

With respect to this clonotype: This may be a read error: a much more frequent sequence differs by one nucleotide. A read error is likely, as this CDR3 ends without the conserved phenylalanine or tryptophan. The chain joins TRBV28 to TRBJ1-2, with 11 positions matching TRBD1. V was clipped by 4 bases and J by 4 bases; unmatched bases: 5. Germline loops: CDR1 MDHEN, CDR2 SYDVKM. CDR3 length equals 15 residues. CDR3 protein: CASSSWTGGLYGYTI. In DNA form, the CDR3 reads TGTGCCAGCAGTTCCTGGACAGGGGGCCTCTATGGCTACACCATC.

This clonotype came up many times. V gene TRBV7-9 combines with J gene TRBJ1-1; 7 bases are a match to TRBD1. The CDR3 spans 15 residues. With 5 bases clipped from V and 0 bases from J, the junction kept 6 bases outside the gene matches. Per the germline V gene, CDR1 is SEHNR and CDR2 is FQNEAQ (reference sequence). CDR3 in amino acids: CASSAGQRMNTEAFF. DNA of the CDR3: TGTGCCAGCAGCGCGGGACAGCGGATGAACACTGAAGCTTTCTTT. The complete variable domain, with remaining parts taken from reference TRBV7-9 and TRBJ1-1, reads DTGVSQNPRHKITKRGQNVTFRCDPISEHNRLYWYRQTLGQGPEFLTYFQNEAQLEKSRLLSDRFSAERPKGSFSTLEIQRTEQGDSAMYLCASSAGQRMNTEAFFGQGTRLTVV.

Of note for this clonotype: A much larger clone lies one base from this, so it may be a read error. The rearrangement uses TRBV6-5 and TRBJ2-3; D unclear. V lost 0 bases to trimming and J lost 4 bases, with 5 bases between them. There are 13 residues in the CDR3. CDR1 and CDR2 from the germline V gene are MNHEY and SVGAGI. The CDR3 bases are TGTGCCAGCAGTTACTCGATGGCAGATACGCAGTATTTT. This encodes CASSYSMADTQYF.

This clonotype has a count of ten or more. This rearrangement joins TRBV2 to TRBJ2-7, with a weak D call TRBD1 (5 bases). The CDR3 extends over 11 amino acids. V was clipped by 8 bases and J by 2 bases, with 7 bases between them. Germline V gene data show CDR1 as SNHLY and CDR2 as FYNNEI. CDR3 DNA: TGTGCCAGCGTACAGGCCTACGAGCAGTACTTC. Its protein is CASVQAYEQYF.

This clonotype was observed a handful of times. This sequence joins TRBV29-1 and TRBJ2-1; 9 bases agree with TRBD2. This CDR3 region has 15 residues. The germline CDR1 and CDR2 sequences are SQVTM and ANQGSEA. With 6 bases clipped from V and 4 bases from J, the junction kept 10 bases outside the gene matches. Here the CDR3 reads CSVERTSGRYNEQFF. CDR3 DNA sequence: TGCAGCGTGGAGAGAACTAGCGGGCGATACAATGAGCAGTTCTTC.

This clonotype showed up many times. The rearrangement uses TRBV20-1 and TRBJ2-3, with D possibly TRBD2 on 7 matching bases. There are 14 residues in the CDR3. With 6 bases removed from V and 1 base from J, the gap between germline ends came to 14 bases. CDR1 DFQATT and CDR2 SNEGSKA come from the germline V gene (reference sequence). This chain's CDR3 is CSAQVGGRTDTQYF. Written as DNA, the CDR3 is TGCAGTGCCCAGGTCGGGGGGCGCACAGATACGCAGTATTTT.

The gene calls are TRBV10-3 and TRBJ2-2, with 10 bases aligning to TRBD2. J gave up 0 bases and V 11 bases, and 6 bases lay outside the gene matches. The CDR3 is 15 residues long. From germline, CDR1 is ENHRY and CDR2 SYGVKD. The CDR3 is CAPGLAAANTGELFF. DNA for the CDR3: TGTGCCCCAGGACTAGCGGCAGCGAACACCGGGGAGCTGTTTTTT.

This chain joins TRBV20-1 and TRBJ1-1; D is ambiguous. Between the trimmed V and J ends, which lost 0 bases and 2 bases, there was a span of 10 bases. The CDR3 has 14 residues. CDR1 and CDR2 from the germline V gene are DFQATT and SNEGSKA (reference sequence). The CDR3: CSAREAKINTEAFF. CDR3 sequence (DNA): TGCAGTGCTAGAGAGGCCAAGATTAACACTGAAGCTTTCTTT.

This clonotype was seen many times. The rearrangement uses TRBV11-2 and TRBJ1-5, with a tentative D call TRBD1 (6 bases). Germline V gene lookup returns CDR1 SGHAT and CDR2 FQNNGV. This CDR3 spans 13 amino acids. V lost 1 base and J 5 bases, leaving 6 bases between the germline ends. The CDR3 DNA is TGTGCCAGCAGCTTAGGGACAGATCAGCCCCAGCATTTT. Amino acid sequence: CASSLGTDQPQHF.